This entry lists 22 T cell receptor beta chains sequenced from one sample in a study of cytomegalovirus exposure and HLA in healthy donors. The PCR contained 60 Vbeta and 13 Jbeta primers. Generated by immunoSEQ multiplex PCR, the TCRdb table keeps only in-frame clones and is missing some. Seen here are some 130,000 clones, less than 80% observed once, and the top ten hold about 3.9%. The specimen sequenced was PBMCs. These receptors were obtained from a man aged 50 to 59 in good health and CMV-seropositive.

The CDR3 coding sequence is TGTGCCAGCAGCTTACCAGGCTTAGAGCAGTTCTTC. Translated: CASSLPGLEQFF. V usage is TRBV7-9 and J usage is TRBJ2-1, with D hard to call. The CDR3 length is 12 residues. CDR1 is SEHNR, CDR2 FQNEAQ, per germline (reference sequence). Trimming left V 2 bases short and J 10 bases short, with 9 bases between.

V is TRBV19 and J is TRBJ2-7, with a weak D call TRBD1 (5 bases). Germline V CDR1 and CDR2: LNHDA, SQIVND (reference sequence). V lost 5 bases to trimming and J lost 0 bases, with 14 bases between them. This CDR3 region has 15 residues. Written as DNA, the CDR3 is TGTGCCAGTAGTGGGGCTGACAGCAGCTCCTACGAGCAGTACTTC. Translation gives CASSGADSSSYEQYF.

CDR3 region: CASSGGLSLAKNIQYF. Here the CDR3 DNA reads TGTGCCAGCAGTGGCGGCTTGTCCCTAGCCAAAAACATTCAGTACTTC. The chain has TRBV6-1 and TRBJ2-4; D is uncertain. The germline gives CDR1 MNHNS, CDR2 SASEGT. The V gene lost 4 bases and the J gene lost 0 bases, with 13 bases spanning the gap. The CDR3 runs 16 residues.

This clone was counted only a few times. The J gene is TRBJ2-1, the V gene TRBV5-5, with a tentative D call TRBD2 (5 bases). V lost 2 bases and J 0 bases, leaving 9 bases between the germline ends. CDR1 and CDR2 from the germline V gene are SGHKS and YYEKEE (reference sequence). This CDR3 contains 15 residues. The CDR3 DNA reads TGTGCCAGCAGCTTTGGAGGAAACTCCTACAATGAGCAGTTCTTC. Translating it yields CASSFGGNSYNEQFF.

The chain links TRBV28 to TRBJ2-1; TRBD2 matches 12 bases. The CDR3 has 18 amino acids. CDR1 is MDHEN, CDR2 SYDVKM, per germline. V was pared by 5 bases and J by 9 bases, with 17 bases of the junction left unmatched. CDR3 coding DNA: TGTGCCAGCAGTGTACCGACTAGCGGGAGAGTGGGGTGGGGTGAGCAGTTCTTC. It yields the protein CASSVPTSGRVGWGEQFF.

The chain combines TRBV4-1 with TRBJ1-1; D call uncertain. There are 15 residues in the CDR3. The V gene's germline CDR1 is MGHRA and CDR2 YSYEKL. Between the trimmed V and J ends, which lost 1 base and 4 bases, there was a span of 13 bases. CDR3 loop: CASSQGGGIATEAFF. Written as DNA, the CDR3 is TGCGCCAGCAGCCAAGGGGGAGGAATTGCCACTGAAGCTTTCTTT.

This clone appeared a few times. The CDR3 region has the DNA TGCAGCGTTGGTCGGGGTTACGAGCAGTACTTC. This sequence encodes CSVGRGYEQYF. This chain uses TRBV29-1 with TRBJ2-7, with D possibly being TRBD2 (5 bases). V lost 4 bases and J lost 4, with 8 bases in between. This CDR3 contains 11 residues. Germline CDR1 is SQVTM and CDR2 is ANQGSEA.

This chain links TRBV5-3 with TRBJ2-7, with 8 positions matching TRBD2. TRBV5-3 is filed as an ORF, its function uncertain. V lost 1 base, J lost 0 bases, and 3 bases stayed unmatched. The CDR3 spans 15 residues. The CDR3 nucleotides read TGTGCCAGAAGCTTGCGGACTAGCTGCTCCTACGAGCAGTACTTC. Amino acids: CARSLRTSCSYEQYF.

This sequence joins TRBV5-6 and TRBJ2-1, with 8 bases identical to TRBD2. Germline-derived CDR1 and CDR2 are SGHDT and YYEEEE. The trim removed 3 bases at V and 10 bases at J, leaving 12 bases unmatched. This CDR3 contains 15 residues. DNA of the CDR3: TGTGCCAGCAGCTACGAATTAGGGACTAGAGGGGAGCAGTTCTTC. Protein: CASSYELGTRGEQFF.

The chain is built from TRBV18 and TRBJ1-6; 9 bases are shared with TRBD1. The V segment lost 1 base and the J segment 7 bases; nucleotides outside the gene matches: 8. CDR3 length equals 17 residues. From germline, CDR1 is KGHSH and CDR2 LQKENI. The DNA of the CDR3 is TGTGCCAGCTCACCACTAGGGATCGGACAGGGGAATTCACCCCTCCACTTT. This gives the protein CASSPLGIGQGNSPLHF.

The chain is built from TRBV15 and TRBJ2-5, with no clear D. This CDR3 has 16 amino acids. The V end was cut by 0 bases, the J end by 3 bases, with 14 bases between. Germline V gene data show CDR1 as LNHNV and CDR2 as YYDKDF (reference sequence). CDR3 sequence (DNA): TGTGCCACCAGCAGAGATCCTAACTTAATAGAAGAGACCCAGTACTTC. Residues: CATSRDPNLIEETQYF.

The V call is TRBV2, the J call TRBJ2-1; 9 bases match TRBD1. V was clipped by 10 bases and J by 1 base; unmatched bases: 11. Germline V gene data show CDR1 as SNHLY and CDR2 as FYNNEI. This CDR3 comprises 16 residues. CDR3 DNA sequence: TGTGCCATGGCGGGACAGGGACGTTATTCCTACAATGAGCAGTTCTTC. This translates into CAMAGQGRYSYNEQFF.

The chain uses TRBV7-8 and TRBJ1-6; D gene ambiguous. V was trimmed by 1 base and J by 6 bases, leaving 7 bases between them. CDR3 length equals 14 residues. CDR1 is SGHVS, CDR2 FQNEAQ, per germline. The DNA for the CDR3 is TGTGCCAGCAGCTTAGTGTTCGGTAATTCACCCCTCCACTTT. Encoded protein: CASSLVFGNSPLHF.

This sequence joins TRBV7-2 and TRBJ1-5; 8 positions agree with TRBD1. The V gene end was trimmed by 1 base and the J gene end by 8 bases; junction bases not matched to a gene: 4. The CDR3 is made up of 14 amino acids. The germline V gene encodes CDR1 SGHTA and CDR2 FQGNSA. The CDR3 DNA follows: TGTGCCAGCAGCTTAGACAGGGGGACTAAGCCCCAGCATTTT. Translation gives CASSLDRGTKPQHF.

This clone has a single count. The gene calls are TRBV29-1 and TRBJ1-2, with D maybe TRBD1 (6 bases). V gave up 2 bases and J gave up 5 bases, with 6 bases separating them. Per the germline V gene, CDR1 is SQVTM and CDR2 is ANQGSEA. The CDR3 has 11 residues. CDR3 amino acids: CSVEQGYGYTF. The CDR3 region has the DNA TGCAGCGTTGAACAGGGGTATGGCTACACCTTC.

V gene TRBV5-1 combines with J gene TRBJ2-2, with D possibly being TRBD1 (5 bases). V shed 5 bases and J shed 0 bases, with 11 bases lying between them. From germline, CDR1 is SGHRS and CDR2 YFSETQ. The CDR3 covers 15 residues. The CDR3 loop is CASSRQGPNTGELFF. In nucleotides, the CDR3 is TGCGCCAGCAGTCGGCAGGGCCCGAACACCGGGGAGCTGTTTTTT.

In nucleotides, the CDR3 is TGTGCCAGCAGTGGCACCGGGACTTCCTCTTTCTCTGGGGCCAACGTCCTGACTTTC. This gives the protein CASSGTGTSSFSGANVLTF. The V call is TRBV6-1, the J call TRBJ2-6, with D perhaps matching TRBD2 (6 bases). V lost 4 bases to trimming and J lost 0 bases, with 19 bases between them. The CDR3 consists of 19 residues. Germline CDR1 and CDR2: MNHNS and SASEGT.

This chain uses TRBV6-6 with TRBJ2-2; 11 bases map to TRBD2. The CDR3 contains 15 residues. Germline V lookup: CDR1 MNHNY, CDR2 SVGAGI (reference sequence). The V gene end was trimmed by 5 bases and the J gene end by 6 bases; junction bases not matched to a gene: 5. The CDR3 is CASSGTSGAPGELFF. CDR3 nucleotides: TGTGCCAGCAGTGGGACTAGCGGCGCACCCGGGGAGCTGTTTTTT.

This rearrangement joins TRBV19 to TRBJ1-2, with 8 bases identical to TRBD1. The CDR3 consists of 15 residues. V was pared by 6 bases and J by 9 bases, with 15 bases of the junction left unmatched. The V gene's germline CDR1 is LNHDA and CDR2 SQIVND (reference sequence). CDR3: CASRGTGALIRSYTF. The CDR3 DNA is TGTGCCAGTAGGGGGACAGGCGCGCTGATAAGGAGCTACACCTTC.

This rearrangement joins TRBV7-8 to TRBJ2-5; D unresolved. Trimming left V 2 bases short and J 5 bases short, with 6 bases between. The CDR3 has 12 amino acids. The V gene's germline CDR1 is SGHVS and CDR2 FQNEAQ. The CDR3 DNA sequence: TGTGCCAGCAGCTTATCCGGGGAGACCCAGTACTTC. It encodes CASSLSGETQYF.

This chain links TRBV6-5 with TRBJ1-1; D is ambiguous. The CDR3 is 16 residues long. Deletions cut 3 bases from V and 4 bases from J, with 18 bases between. CDR1 and CDR2 (germline): MNHEY, SVGAGI. CDR3 sequence reads: CASSYVGRRRGTEAFF. DNA for the CDR3: TGTGCCAGCAGTTATGTTGGTCGGAGACGCGGCACTGAAGCTTTCTTT.

This clone was detected only a few times. The chain couples TRBV11-2 to TRBJ1-4, with D unresolved. The germline V gene encodes CDR1 SGHAT and CDR2 FQNNGV. The V end was cut by 1 base, the J end by 7 bases, with 13 bases between. The CDR3 runs to 15 residues. The CDR3 here is CASSLVGTNGEKLFF. The CDR3 DNA is TGTGCCAGCAGCTTAGTGGGCACAAACGGTGAAAAACTGTTTTTT.